This T cell receptor beta chain was obtained from a study of blood T cell repertoires in COVID-19. Overall study context: Italy, Spain and the United States were the sources of the convalescent and acute COVID-19 samples.

Assay used: immunoSEQ multiplex PCR; TCRdb lists only in-frame clones, some missing. The sample contains approximately 170,000 clones, roughly four fifths of which appear only once. V trimming: 0 bases; J trimming: 2 bases; junction bases outside the gene matches: 6. Per germline, CDR1 SGDLS and CDR2 YYNGEE. The CDR3 is made up of 16 amino acids. Sequencing input: peripheral blood. The chain recombines TRBV9 with TRBJ2-3, with 7 positions matching TRBD1. This sequence was found in a man in his 60s with active or convalescent COVID-19. CDR3 nucleotides: TGTGCCAGCAGCGTAGGGTTTGGGACAGCCACAGATACGCAGTATTTT. Residues: CASSVGFGTATDTQYF.